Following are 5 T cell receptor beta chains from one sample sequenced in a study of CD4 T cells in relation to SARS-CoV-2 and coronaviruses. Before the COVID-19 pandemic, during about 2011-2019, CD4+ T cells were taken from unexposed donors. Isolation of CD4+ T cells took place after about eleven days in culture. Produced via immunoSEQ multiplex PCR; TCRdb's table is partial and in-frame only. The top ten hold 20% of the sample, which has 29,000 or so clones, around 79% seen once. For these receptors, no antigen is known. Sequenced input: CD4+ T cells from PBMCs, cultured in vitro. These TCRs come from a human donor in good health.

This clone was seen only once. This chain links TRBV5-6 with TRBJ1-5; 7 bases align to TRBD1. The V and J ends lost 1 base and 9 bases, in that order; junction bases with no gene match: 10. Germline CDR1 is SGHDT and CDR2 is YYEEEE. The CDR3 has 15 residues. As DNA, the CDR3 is TGTGCCAGCAGCTTGTACGACAGGGCAAGGGGGCCCCAGCATTTT. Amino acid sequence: CASSLYDRARGPQHF.

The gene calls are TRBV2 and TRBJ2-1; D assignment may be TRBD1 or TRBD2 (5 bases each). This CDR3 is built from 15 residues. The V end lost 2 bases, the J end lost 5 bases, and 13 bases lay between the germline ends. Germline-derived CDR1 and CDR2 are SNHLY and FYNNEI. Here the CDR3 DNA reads TGTGCCAGCAGTGAACAAACGGGGCATCACAATGAGCAGTTCTTC. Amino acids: CASSEQTGHHNEQFF.

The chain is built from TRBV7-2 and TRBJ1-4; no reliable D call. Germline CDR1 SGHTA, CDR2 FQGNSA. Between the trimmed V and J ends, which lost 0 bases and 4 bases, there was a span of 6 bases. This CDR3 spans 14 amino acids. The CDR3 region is CASSLAGNNEKLFF. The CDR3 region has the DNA TGTGCCAGCAGCTTAGCAGGGAATAATGAAAAACTGTTTTTT.

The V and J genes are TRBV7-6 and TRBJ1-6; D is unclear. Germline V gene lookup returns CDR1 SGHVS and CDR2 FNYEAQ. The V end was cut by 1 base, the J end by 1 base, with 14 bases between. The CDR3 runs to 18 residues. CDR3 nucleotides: TGTGCCAGCAGCTTAGGGGCGGGCCGGGGATCCTATAATTCACCCCTCCACTTT. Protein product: CASSLGAGRGSYNSPLHF.

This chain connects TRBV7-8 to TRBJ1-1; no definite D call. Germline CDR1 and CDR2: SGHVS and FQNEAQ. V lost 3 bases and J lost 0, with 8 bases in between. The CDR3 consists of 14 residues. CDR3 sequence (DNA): TGTGCCAGCAGCTTTCGGCGCCTGAACACTGAAGCTTTCTTT. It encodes CASSFRRLNTEAFF.